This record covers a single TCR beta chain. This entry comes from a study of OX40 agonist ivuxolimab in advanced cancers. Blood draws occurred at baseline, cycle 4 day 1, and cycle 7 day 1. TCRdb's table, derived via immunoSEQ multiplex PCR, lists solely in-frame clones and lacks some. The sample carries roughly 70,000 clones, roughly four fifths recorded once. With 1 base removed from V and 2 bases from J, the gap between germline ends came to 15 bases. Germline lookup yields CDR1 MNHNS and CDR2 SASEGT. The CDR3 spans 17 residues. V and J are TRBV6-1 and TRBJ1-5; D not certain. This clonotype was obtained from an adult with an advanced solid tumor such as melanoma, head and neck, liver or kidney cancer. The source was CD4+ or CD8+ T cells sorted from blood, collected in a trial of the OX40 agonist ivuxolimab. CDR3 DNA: TGTGCCAGCAGTGAAGAAATAGGATGGTATGGCAATCAGCCCCAGCATTTT. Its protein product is CASSEEIGWYGNQPQHF.